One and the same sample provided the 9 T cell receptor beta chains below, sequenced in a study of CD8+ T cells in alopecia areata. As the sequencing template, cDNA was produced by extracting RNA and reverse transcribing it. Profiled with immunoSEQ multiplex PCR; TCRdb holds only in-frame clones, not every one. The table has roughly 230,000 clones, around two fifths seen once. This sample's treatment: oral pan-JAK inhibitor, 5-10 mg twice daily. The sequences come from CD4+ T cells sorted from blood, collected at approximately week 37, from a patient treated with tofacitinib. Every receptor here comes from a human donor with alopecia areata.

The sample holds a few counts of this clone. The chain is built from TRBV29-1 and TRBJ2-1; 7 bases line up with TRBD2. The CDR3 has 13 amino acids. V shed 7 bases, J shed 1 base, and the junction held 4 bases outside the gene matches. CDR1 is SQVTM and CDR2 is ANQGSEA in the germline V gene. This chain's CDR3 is CSGGRESYNEQFF. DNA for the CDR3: TGCAGCGGAGGGAGGGAATCCTACAATGAGCAGTTCTTC.

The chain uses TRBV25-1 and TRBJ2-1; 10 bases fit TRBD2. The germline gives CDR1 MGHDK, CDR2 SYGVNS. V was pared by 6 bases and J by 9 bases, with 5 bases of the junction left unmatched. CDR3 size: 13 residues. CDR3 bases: TGTGCCAGCAGGGAAGCGGGAGGGCGTGAGCAGTTCTTC. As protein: CASREAGGREQFF.

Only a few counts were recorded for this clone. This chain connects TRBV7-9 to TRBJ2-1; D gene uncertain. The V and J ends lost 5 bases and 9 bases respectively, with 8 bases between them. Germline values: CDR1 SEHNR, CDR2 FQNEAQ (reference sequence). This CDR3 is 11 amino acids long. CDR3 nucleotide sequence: TGTGCCAGCAGCCCTCAGGTTGAGCAGTTCTTC. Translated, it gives CASSPQVEQFF.

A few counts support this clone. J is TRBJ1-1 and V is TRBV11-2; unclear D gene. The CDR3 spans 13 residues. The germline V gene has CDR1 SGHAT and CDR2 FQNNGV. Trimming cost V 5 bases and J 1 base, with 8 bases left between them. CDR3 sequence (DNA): TGTGCCAGCAGCAACCGGGGGAACACTGAAGCTTTCTTT. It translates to CASSNRGNTEAFF.

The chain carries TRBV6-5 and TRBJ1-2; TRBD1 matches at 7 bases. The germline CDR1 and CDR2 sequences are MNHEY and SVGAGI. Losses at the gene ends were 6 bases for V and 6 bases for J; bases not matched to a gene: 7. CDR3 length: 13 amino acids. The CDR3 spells CASRLTGINGYTF. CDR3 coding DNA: TGTGCCAGCAGACTGACAGGGATAAATGGCTACACCTTC.

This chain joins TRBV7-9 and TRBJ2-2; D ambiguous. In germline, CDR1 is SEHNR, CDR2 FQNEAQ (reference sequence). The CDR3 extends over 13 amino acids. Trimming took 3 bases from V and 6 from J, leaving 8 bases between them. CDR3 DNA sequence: TGTGCCAGCAGCTTTCTCCCTTCCGGGGAGCTGTTTTTT. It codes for CASSFLPSGELFF.

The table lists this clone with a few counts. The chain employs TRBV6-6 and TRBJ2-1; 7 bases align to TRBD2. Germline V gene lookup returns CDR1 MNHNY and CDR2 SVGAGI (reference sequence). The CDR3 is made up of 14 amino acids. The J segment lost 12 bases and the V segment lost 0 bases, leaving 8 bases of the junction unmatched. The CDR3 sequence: CASSYSTSAIGQFF. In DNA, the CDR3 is TGTGCCAGCAGTTACTCAACTAGCGCGATTGGGCAGTTCTTC.

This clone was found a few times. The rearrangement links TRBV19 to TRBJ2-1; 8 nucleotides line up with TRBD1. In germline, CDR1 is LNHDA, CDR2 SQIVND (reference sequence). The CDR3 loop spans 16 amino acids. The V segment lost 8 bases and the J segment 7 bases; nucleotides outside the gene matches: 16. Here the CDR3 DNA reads TGTGCCAGTCGACCCTCCCACCGGGACAGGACTAATGAGCAGTTCTTC. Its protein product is CASRPSHRDRTNEQFF.

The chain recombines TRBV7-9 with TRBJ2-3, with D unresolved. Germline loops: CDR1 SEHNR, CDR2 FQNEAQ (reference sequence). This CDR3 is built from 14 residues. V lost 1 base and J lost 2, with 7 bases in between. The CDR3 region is CASSLVGHTDTQYF. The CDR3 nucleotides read TGTGCCAGCAGCTTAGTAGGGCACACAGATACGCAGTATTTT.